The 3 T cell receptor beta chains listed next were all sequenced from one sample in a study of PD-1 blockade in classical Hodgkin lymphoma. The data were produced by immunoSEQ multiplex PCR, yet TCRdb's version contains in-frame clones alone and is incomplete. The sample holds 7,500 to 8,500 clones, roughly 84% seen once. Each of the patients experienced relapse following autologous stem cell transplantation, and their brentuximab vedotin exposure differed. Thawed PBMCs were the source of CD8+ T cells, obtained through magnetic negative selection. Material: CD8+ T cells from blood, obtained at baseline. The receptor source for this set is a human donor with classical Hodgkin lymphoma.

This chain connects TRBV28 to TRBJ2-1, with 12 bases aligning to TRBD2. The CDR3 is 14 residues long. The germline V gene has CDR1 MDHEN and CDR2 SYDVKM. Unmatched junction bases numbered 4, after V lost 3 bases and J lost 10 bases. The CDR3 DNA follows: TGTGCCAGCAGTTTGACTAGCGGGAGCTTAGAGCAGTTCTTC. Translation gives CASSLTSGSLEQFF.

The chain has TRBV11-2 and TRBJ2-7; no reliable D call. V was clipped by 6 bases and J by 1 base, with 13 bases between them. This CDR3 region has 14 residues. In germline, CDR1 is SGHAT, CDR2 FQNNGV. In DNA, the CDR3 is TGTGCCAGCAGAGCCATGGCGGCTTCCTACGAGCAGTACTTC. This translates into CASRAMAASYEQYF.

The gene calls are TRBV4-1 and TRBJ2-3; 11 nucleotides align to TRBD2. V shed 1 base and J 7 bases; nucleotides not matched to a gene: 1. This CDR3 has 14 amino acids. Germline V CDR1 and CDR2: MGHRA, YSYEKL. The CDR3 loop reads CASSQVAGGNTQYF. The CDR3 DNA reads as TGCGCCAGCAGCCAAGTAGCGGGGGGGAATACGCAGTATTTT.